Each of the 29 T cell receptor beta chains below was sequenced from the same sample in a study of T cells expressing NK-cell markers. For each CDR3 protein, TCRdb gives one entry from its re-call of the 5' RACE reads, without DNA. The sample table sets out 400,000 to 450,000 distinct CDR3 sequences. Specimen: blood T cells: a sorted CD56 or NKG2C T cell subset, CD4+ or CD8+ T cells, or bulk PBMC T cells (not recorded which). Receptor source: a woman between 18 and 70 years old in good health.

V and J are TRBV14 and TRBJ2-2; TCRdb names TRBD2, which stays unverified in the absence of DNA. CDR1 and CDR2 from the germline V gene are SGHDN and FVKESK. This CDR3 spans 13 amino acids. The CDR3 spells CASSPLSTGELFF. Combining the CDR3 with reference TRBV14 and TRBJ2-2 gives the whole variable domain EAGVTQFPSHSVIEKGQTVTLRCDPISGHDNLYWYRRVMGKEIKFLLHFVKESKQDESGMPNNRFLAERTGGTYSTLKVQPAELEDSGVYFCASSPLSTGELFFGEGSRLTVL.

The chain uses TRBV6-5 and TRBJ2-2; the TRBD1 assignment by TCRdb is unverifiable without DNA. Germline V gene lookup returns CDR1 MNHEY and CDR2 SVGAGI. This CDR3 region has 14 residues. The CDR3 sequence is CASSYGQITGELFF.

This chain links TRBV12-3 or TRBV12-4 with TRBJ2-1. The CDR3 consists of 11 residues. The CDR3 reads CASKIYNEQFF.

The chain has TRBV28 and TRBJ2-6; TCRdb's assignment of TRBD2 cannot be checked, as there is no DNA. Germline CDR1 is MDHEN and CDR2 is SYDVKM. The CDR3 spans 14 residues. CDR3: CASSLGGGANVLTF.

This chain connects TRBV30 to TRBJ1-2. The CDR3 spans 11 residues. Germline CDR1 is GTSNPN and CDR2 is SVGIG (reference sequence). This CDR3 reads CAWTVRSGYTF.

CDR3 protein: CASSRDRWKGEAFF. This chain links TRBV5-6 with TRBJ1-1; there is no DNA to check the TCRdb D call of TRBD1. The length of the CDR3 is 14 residues. Looked up from germline, CDR1 is SGHDT and CDR2 is YYEEEE.

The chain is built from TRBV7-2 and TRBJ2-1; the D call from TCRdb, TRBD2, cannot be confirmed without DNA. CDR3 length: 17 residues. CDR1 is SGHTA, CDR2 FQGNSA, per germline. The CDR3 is CASSLAPGPRNHNEQFF.

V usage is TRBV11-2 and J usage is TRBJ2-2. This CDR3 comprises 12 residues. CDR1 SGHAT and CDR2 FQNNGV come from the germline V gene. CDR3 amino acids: CASSYHPGELFF.

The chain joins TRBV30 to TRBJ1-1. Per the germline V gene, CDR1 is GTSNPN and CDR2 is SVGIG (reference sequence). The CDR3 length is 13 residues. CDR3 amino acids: CAWMWRMNTEAFF.

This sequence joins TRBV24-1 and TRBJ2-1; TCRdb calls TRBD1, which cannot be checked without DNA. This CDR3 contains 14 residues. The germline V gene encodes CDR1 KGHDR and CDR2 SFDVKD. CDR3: CATSDFRVGNEQFF.

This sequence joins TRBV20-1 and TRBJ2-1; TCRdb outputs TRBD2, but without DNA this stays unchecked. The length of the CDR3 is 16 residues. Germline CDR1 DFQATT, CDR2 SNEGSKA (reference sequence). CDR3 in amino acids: CSARGFASGYYNEQFF.

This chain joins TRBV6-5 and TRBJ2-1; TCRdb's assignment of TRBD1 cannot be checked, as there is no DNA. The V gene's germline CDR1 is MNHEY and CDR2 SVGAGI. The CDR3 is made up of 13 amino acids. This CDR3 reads CASSYSTGNEQFF.

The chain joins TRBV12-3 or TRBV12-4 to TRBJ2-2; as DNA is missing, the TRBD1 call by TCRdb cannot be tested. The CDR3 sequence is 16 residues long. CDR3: CASIPGGALNTGELFF.

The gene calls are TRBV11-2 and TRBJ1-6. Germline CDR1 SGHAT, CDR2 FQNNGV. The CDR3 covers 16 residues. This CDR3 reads CASSLRGSSYNSPLHF.

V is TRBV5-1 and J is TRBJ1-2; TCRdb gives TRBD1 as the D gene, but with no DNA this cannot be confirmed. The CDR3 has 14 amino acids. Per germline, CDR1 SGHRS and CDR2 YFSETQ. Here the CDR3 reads CASSLEGRNYGYTF.

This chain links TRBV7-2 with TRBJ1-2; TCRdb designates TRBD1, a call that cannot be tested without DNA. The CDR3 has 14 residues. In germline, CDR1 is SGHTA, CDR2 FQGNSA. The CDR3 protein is CASSSGQTPYGYTF.

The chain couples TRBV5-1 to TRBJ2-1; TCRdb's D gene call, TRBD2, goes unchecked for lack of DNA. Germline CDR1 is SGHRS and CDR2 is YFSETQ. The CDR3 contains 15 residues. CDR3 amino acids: CASISEAGYANEQFF.

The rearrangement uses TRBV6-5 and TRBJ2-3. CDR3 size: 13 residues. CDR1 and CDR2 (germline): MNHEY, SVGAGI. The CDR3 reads CASSYHFYDTQYF.

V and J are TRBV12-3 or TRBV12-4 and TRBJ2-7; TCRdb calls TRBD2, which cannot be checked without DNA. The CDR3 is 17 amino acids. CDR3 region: CASSFGPLAGGIHEQYF.

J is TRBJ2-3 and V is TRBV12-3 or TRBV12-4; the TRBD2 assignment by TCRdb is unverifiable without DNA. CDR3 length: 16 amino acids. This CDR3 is CASSPRTSGGADTQYF.

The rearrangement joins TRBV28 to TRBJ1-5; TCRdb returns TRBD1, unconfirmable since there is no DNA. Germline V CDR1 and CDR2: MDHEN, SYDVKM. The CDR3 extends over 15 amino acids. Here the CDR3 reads CASSLPRGGNQPQHF.

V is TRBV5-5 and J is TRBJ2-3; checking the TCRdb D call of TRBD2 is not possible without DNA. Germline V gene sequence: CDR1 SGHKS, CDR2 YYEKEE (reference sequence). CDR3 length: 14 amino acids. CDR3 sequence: CASSLTSSTDTQYF.

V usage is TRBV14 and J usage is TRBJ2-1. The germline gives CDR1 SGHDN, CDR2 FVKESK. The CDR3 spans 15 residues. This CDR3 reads CASSQLANSYNEQFF. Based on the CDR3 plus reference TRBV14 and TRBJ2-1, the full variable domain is EAGVTQFPSHSVIEKGQTVTLRCDPISGHDNLYWYRRVMGKEIKFLLHFVKESKQDESGMPNNRFLAERTGGTYSTLKVQPAELEDSGVYFCASSQLANSYNEQFFGPGTRLTVL.

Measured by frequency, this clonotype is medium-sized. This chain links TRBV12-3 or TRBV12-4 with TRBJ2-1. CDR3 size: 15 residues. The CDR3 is CASSLGWSSYNEQFF.

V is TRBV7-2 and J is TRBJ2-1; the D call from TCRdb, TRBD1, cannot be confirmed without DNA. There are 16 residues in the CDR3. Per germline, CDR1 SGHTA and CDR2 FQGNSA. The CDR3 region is CASSLRRVPSYNEQFF. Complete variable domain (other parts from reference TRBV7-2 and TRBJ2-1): GAGVSQSPSNKVTEKGKDVELRCDPISGHTALYWYRQSLGQGLEFLIYFQGNSAPDKSGLPSDRFSAERTGGSVSTLTIQRTQQEDSAVYLCASSLRRVPSYNEQFFGPGTRLTVL.

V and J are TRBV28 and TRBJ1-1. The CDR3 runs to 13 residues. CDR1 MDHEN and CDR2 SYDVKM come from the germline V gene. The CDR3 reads CASSQNRNTEAFF.

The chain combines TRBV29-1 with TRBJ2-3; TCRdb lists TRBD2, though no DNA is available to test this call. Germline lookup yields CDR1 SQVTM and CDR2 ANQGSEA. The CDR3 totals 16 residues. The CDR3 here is CSGRAGTALTRDTQYF.

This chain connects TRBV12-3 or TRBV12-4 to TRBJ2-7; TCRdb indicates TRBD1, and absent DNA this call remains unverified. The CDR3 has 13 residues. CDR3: CASSSGFYYEQYF.

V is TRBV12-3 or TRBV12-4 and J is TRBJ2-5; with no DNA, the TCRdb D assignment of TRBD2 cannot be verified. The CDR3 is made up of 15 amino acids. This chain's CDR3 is CASSLAGGPGETQYF.